This T cell receptor beta chain comes out of a study of T cell responses to AZD1222 COVID-19 vaccine. Study summary: The study pooled second doses at about 4 or about 12 weeks. Study-wide points: The reported proportion of spike-specific TCRs targeting unmutated variant regions was nearly half. Seropositive at baseline were only six or seven AZD1222 recipients. Spike-specific TCR breadth and depth were elevated following two AZD1222 doses.

Sequencing was performed with immunoSEQ multiplex PCR; in TCRdb, only in-frame clones are kept and a portion is missing. The top ten clones hold 6.1% of a sample with over 150,000 clones, 70% to 90% of them seen once. Per the germline V gene, CDR1 is SNHLY and CDR2 is FYNNEI. V was pared by 0 bases and J by 10 bases, with 4 bases of the junction left unmatched. This CDR3 region has 15 residues. This clone has only one observation. Its cognate antigen is unknown. The sequence derives from an adult in good health. The rearrangement joins TRBV2 to TRBJ1-6; TRBD1 matches 9 bases. Material: peripheral blood, obtained on day 0 of AZD1222 vaccination. The CDR3 DNA is TGTGCCAGCAGTGAAGCGACAGGGGGTCGGTCACCCCTCCACTTT. It is translated as CASSEATGGRSPLHF. The full variable domain, rest sourced from reference TRBV2 and TRBJ1-6, is EPEVTQTPSHQVTQMGQEVILRCVPISNHLYFYWYRQILGQKVEFLVSFYNNEISEKSEIFDDQFSVERPDGSNFTLKIRSTKLEDSAMYFCASSEATGGRSPLHFGNGTRLTVT.